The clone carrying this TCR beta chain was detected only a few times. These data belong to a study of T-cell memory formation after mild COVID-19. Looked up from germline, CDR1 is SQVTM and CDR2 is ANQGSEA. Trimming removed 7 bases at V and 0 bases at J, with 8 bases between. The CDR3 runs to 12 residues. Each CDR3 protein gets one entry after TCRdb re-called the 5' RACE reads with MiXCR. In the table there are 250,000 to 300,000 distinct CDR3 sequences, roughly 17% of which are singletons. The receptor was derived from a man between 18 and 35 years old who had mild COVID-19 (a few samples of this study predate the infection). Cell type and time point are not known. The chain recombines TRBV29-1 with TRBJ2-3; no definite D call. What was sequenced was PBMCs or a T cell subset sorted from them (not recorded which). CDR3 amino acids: CSATTSTDTQYF. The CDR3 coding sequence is TGCAGCGCCACGACTAGCACAGATACGCAGTATTTT.